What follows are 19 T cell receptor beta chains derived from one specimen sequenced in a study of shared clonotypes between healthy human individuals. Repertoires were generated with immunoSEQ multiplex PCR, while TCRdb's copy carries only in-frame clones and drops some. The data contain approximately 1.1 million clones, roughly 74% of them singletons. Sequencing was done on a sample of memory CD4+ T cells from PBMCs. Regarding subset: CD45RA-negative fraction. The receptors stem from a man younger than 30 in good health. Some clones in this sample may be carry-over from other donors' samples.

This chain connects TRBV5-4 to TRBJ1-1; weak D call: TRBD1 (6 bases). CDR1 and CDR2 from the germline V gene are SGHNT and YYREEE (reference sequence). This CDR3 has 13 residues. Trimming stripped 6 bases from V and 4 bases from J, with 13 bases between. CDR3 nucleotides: TGTGCCAGCACAACCCAGGGGATCACTGAAGCTTTCTTT. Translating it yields CASTTQGITEAFF.

Here the CDR3 reads CASRLYQETQYF. CDR3 nucleotide sequence: TGTGCCAGCAGGCTTTACCAAGAGACCCAGTACTTC. The rearrangement uses TRBV2 and TRBJ2-5; D remains ambiguous. CDR3 length equals 12 residues. V was pared by 6 bases and J by 0 bases, with 5 bases between. Germline loops: CDR1 SNHLY, CDR2 FYNNEI. Filled out from reference TRBV2 and TRBJ2-5, the complete variable domain reads EPEVTQTPSHQVTQMGQEVILRCVPISNHLYFYWYRQILGQKVEFLVSFYNNEISEKSEIFDDQFSVERPDGSNFTLKIRSTKLEDSAMYFCASRLYQETQYFGPGTRLLVL.

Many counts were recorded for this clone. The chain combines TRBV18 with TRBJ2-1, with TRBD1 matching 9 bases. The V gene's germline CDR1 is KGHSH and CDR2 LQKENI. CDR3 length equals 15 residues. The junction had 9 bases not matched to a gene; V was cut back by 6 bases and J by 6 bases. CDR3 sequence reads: CASSRVRTGANEQFF. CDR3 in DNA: TGTGCCAGCTCTCGGGTCCGGACAGGGGCCAATGAGCAGTTCTTC. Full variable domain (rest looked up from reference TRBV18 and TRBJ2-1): NAGVMQNPRHLVRRRGQEARLRCSPMKGHSHVYWYRQLPEEGLKFMVYLQKENIIDESGMPKERFSAEFPKEGPSILRIQQVVRGDSAAYFCASSRVRTGANEQFFGPGTRLTVL.

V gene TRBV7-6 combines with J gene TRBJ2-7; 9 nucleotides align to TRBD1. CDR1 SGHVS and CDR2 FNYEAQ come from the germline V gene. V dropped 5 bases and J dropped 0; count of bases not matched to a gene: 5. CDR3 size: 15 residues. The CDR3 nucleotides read TGTGCCAGCAGCGCCGACAGGGGGTACTCCTACGAGCAGTACTTC. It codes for CASSADRGYSYEQYF.

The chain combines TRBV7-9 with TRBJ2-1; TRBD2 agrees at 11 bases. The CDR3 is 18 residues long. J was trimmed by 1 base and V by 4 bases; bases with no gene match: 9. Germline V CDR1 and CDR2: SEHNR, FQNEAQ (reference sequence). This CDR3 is CASSSLGTSGNSYNEQFF. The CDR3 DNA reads TGTGCCAGCAGCTCCCTCGGGACTAGCGGAAATTCCTACAATGAGCAGTTCTTC.

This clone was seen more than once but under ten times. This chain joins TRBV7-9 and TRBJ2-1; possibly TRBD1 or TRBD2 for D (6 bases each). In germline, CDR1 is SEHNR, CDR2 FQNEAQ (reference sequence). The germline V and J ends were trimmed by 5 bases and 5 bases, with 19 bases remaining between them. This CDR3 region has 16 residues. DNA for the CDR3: TGTGCCAGCAGCCCTCGTATCCGGGGGCTAAACAATGAGCAGTTCTTC. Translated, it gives CASSPRIRGLNNEQFF.

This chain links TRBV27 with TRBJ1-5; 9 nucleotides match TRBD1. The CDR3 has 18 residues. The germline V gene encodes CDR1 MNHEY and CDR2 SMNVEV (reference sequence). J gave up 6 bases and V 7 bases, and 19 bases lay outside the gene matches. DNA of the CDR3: TGTGCCAGCACTCGCTCCGGCGTGGGGGACAGGGTCAGTCAGCCCCAGCATTTT. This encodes CASTRSGVGDRVSQPQHF.

In nucleotides, the CDR3 is TGTGCCAGCAGCTTAGAAATTAGGGGAGAGCAGTACTTC. It is translated as CASSLEIRGEQYF. The J gene is TRBJ2-7, the V gene TRBV7-2; D is possibly TRBD1 (5 bases). In germline, CDR1 is SGHTA, CDR2 FQGNSA. V lost 1 base, J lost 7 bases, and 11 bases lay in between. This CDR3 has 13 amino acids.

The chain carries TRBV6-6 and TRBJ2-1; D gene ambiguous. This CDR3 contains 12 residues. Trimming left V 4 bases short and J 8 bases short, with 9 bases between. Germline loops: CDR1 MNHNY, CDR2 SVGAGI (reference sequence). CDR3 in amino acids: CASSLVSYEQFF. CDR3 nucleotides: TGTGCCAGCAGTTTAGTCAGTTATGAGCAGTTCTTC.

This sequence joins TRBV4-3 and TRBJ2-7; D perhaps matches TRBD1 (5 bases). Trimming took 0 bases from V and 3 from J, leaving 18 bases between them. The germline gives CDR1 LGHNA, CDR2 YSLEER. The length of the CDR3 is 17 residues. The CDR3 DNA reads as TGCGCCAGCAGCCAAGATCTGGCTCAGGGTCCCAACTACGAGCAGTACTTC. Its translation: CASSQDLAQGPNYEQYF.

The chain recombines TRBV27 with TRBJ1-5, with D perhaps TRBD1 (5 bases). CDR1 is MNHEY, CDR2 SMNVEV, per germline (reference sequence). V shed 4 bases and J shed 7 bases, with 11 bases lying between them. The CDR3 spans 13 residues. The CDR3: CASSSPGGQPQHF. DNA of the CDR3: TGTGCCAGCAGTTCCCCGGGGGGGCAGCCCCAGCATTTT.

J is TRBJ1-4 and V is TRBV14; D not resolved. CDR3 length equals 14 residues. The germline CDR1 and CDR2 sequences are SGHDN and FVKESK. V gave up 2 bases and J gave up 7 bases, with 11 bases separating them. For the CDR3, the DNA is TGTGCCAGCAGCCAATTGGGGTATACTGAAAAACTGTTTTTT. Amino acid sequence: CASSQLGYTEKLFF.

The CDR3 here is CASSFRNTYNEQFF. Written as DNA, the CDR3 is TGTGCCAGCAGCTTCCGGAACACCTACAATGAGCAGTTCTTC. The chain uses TRBV5-4 and TRBJ2-1; D gene ambiguous. The ends were cut back, 2 bases at V and 2 bases at J, with 8 bases in the middle. This CDR3 is built from 14 residues. In germline, CDR1 is SGHNT, CDR2 YYREEE (reference sequence).

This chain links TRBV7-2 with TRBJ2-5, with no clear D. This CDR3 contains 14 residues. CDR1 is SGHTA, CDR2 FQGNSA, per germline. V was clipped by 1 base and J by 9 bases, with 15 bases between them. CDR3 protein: CASSLVRLGGAQYF. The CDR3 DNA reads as TGTGCCAGCAGCTTAGTACGTTTAGGTGGGGCCCAGTACTTC.

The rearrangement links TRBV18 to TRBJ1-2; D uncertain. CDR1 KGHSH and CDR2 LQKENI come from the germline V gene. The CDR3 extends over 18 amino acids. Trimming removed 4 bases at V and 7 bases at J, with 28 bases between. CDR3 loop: CASSRAKPSGSPSGGYTF. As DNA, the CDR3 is TGTGCCAGCTCACGCGCCAAACCTTCCGGGTCGCCATCCGGTGGCTACACCTTC.

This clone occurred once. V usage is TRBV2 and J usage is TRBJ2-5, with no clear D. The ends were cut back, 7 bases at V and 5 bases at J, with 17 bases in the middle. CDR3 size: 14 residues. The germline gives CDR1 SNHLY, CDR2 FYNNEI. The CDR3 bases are TGTGCCAGCACCTCGCCAGGCACATCGGAGACCCAGTACTTC. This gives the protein CASTSPGTSETQYF.

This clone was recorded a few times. CDR3 sequence: CASSAMQTNEKLFF. The CDR3 nucleotides are TGTGCCAGCAGTGCCATGCAAACTAATGAAAAACTGTTTTTT. The gene calls are TRBV7-6 and TRBJ1-4, with unresolved D. Germline V gene lookup returns CDR1 SGHVS and CDR2 FNYEAQ. The CDR3 runs 14 residues. V lost 6 bases and J 1 base, leaving 9 bases between the germline ends.

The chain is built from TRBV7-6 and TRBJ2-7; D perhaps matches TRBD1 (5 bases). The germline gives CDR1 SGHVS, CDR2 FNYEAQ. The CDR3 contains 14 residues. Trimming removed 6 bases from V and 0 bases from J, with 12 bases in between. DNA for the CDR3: TGTGCCAGCAGTTCCGGACATAGCTCCTACGAGCAGTACTTC. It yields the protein CASSSGHSSYEQYF.

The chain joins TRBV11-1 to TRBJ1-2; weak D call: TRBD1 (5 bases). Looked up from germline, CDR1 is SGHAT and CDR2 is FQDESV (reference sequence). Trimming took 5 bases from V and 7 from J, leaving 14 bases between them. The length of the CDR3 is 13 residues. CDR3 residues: CASSPGPAFGYTF. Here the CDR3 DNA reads TGTGCCAGCAGCCCGGGACCAGCTTTTGGCTACACCTTC.